Listed below are T cell receptor beta chains from one sample, sequenced in a study of cytomegalovirus exposure and HLA in healthy donors. Using immunoSEQ multiplex PCR, the repertoire was profiled, and TCRdb retains in-frame clones only, with some absent. The sample carries roughly 280,000 clones, approximately 86% recorded once. Material for sequencing was PBMCs. Every receptor here comes from a woman under 30 in good health and CMV-seronegative. The CDR3 runs from the conserved cysteine through the conserved F or W. The D gene is left open where the match is weak. A row's size may be missing; if present it is once, few, many or a size class.

size	D	V	J	DNA	CDR3
NA	NA	TRBV14	TRBJ1-1	TGTGCCAGCAGCCCCGATGTCCAGCAGAGGACTGAAGCTTTCTTT	CASSPDVQQRTEAFF
NA	NA	TRBV7-8	TRBJ1-1	TGTGCCAGCAGCCCCCTCAGGGGGAACACTGAAGCTTTCTTT	CASSPLRGNTEAFF
NA	NA	TRBV7-2	TRBJ1-2	TGTGCCAGCAGCTTAGATACAGGAGGCTACACCTTC	CASSLDTGGYTF
NA	TRBD2	TRBV7-2	TRBJ2-7	TGTGCCAGCAGCTTAAACGGCGGGAGGGCCTCCTACGAGCAGTACTTC	CASSLNGGRASYEQYF
NA	TRBD1	TRBV18	TRBJ1-2	TGTGCCAGCTCACCGCAGGGGGCTAGCTATGGCTACACCTTC	CASSPQGASYGYTF
NA	NA	TRBV5-1	TRBJ2-5	TGCGCCAGCAGCTTGGGGACAGCCCAAGAGACCCAGTACTTC	CASSLGTAQETQYF
NA	NA	TRBV5-6	TRBJ1-1	TGTGCCAGCAGCCTGGGTGGGGAGGGTAACACTGAAGCTTTCTTT	CASSLGGEGNTEAFF
NA	NA	TRBV9	TRBJ2-7	TGTGCCAGCAGCGTAGCTACGATATCCGAGCAGTACTTC	CASSVATISEQYF
NA	NA	TRBV4-1	TRBJ2-7	TGCGCCAGCAGCCAAGCCGCCCAGGGTACCTACGAGCAGTACTTC	CASSQAAQGTYEQYF
NA	NA	TRBV5-1	TRBJ2-7	TGCGCCAGCAGCGAAGGGGCAGGAGCCTACGAGCAGTACTTC	CASSEGAGAYEQYF
NA	NA	TRBV19	TRBJ1-1	TGTGCCAGTAGTATAGATCCAGGCAGTATGAACACTGAAGCTTTCTTT	CASSIDPGSMNTEAFF
few	TRBD1	TRBV7-9	TRBJ1-2	TGTGCCAGCAGCTTAGGGACAGGCAACTATGGCTACACCTTC	CASSLGTGNYGYTF
NA	TRBD2	TRBV18	TRBJ2-3	TGTGCCAGCTCACACCGGGACTACCCTAGCACAGATACGCAGTATTTT	CASSHRDYPSTDTQYF
NA	NA	TRBV2	TRBJ1-5	TGTGCCAGCAGTAACGGGATTCAGCCCCAGCATTTT	CASSNGIQPQHF
few	TRBD1	TRBV18	TRBJ1-2	TGTGCCAGCTCACCACAGGGGGCAGTGAACTATGGCTACACCTTC	CASSPQGAVNYGYTF
NA	NA	TRBV7-6	TRBJ2-6	TGTGCCAGCAGCTCACGCCGGGGGTCTGGGGCCAACGTCCTGACTTTC	CASSSRRGSGANVLTF
NA	NA	TRBV9	TRBJ2-7	TGTGCCAGCAGCGATCCCTGGAGCTACGAGCAGTACTTC	CASSDPWSYEQYF
NA	NA	TRBV9	TRBJ1-2	TGTGCCAGCAGCGTAGGGGGCGCACGGAGCTACACCTTC	CASSVGGARSYTF
NA	NA	TRBV9	TRBJ1-1	TGTGCCAGCAGCCCCCTTTTGGCAAACACTGAAGCTTTCTTT	CASSPLLANTEAFF
NA	NA	TRBV29-1	TRBJ1-2	TGCAGCGTTGTTCAGACTTATGGCTACACCTTC	CSVVQTYGYTF
NA	NA	TRBV4-3	TRBJ2-2	TGCGCCAGCAGCCCGTCGACAGGAGTCACCGGGGAGCTGTTTTTT	CASSPSTGVTGELFF
NA	NA	TRBV7-9	TRBJ2-3	TGTGCCAGCAGCGATCTGTCAACTAGTGATACGCAGTATTTT	CASSDLSTSDTQYF
NA	NA	TRBV6-1	TRBJ1-5	TGTGCCAGCAGCCAACAGGAGTTCAATCAGCCCCAGCATTTT	CASSQQEFNQPQHF
NA	TRBD2	TRBV27	TRBJ2-7	TGTGCCAGCAGTCCGACGGGACTAGCGGGGCCCCTTGTTCACGAGCAGTACTTC	CASSPTGLAGPLVHEQYF
once	TRBD2	TRBV7-6	TRBJ2-3	TGTGCCAGCAGCTTAGCAGCGGGAGGGCCCCGCGCAGATACGCAGTATTTT	CASSLAAGGPRADTQYF
NA	NA	TRBV4-3	TRBJ2-3	TGCGCCAGCAGCCAAGGACCCACGGGAGGGGGCCGTCAGGATACGCAGTATTTT	CASSQGPTGGGRQDTQYF
NA	TRBD2	TRBV9	TRBJ2-3	TGTGCCAGCAGCCCCTTACCCGGCGGGGGGGCCACAGATACGCAGTATTTT	CASSPLPGGGATDTQYF
NA	NA	TRBV28	TRBJ1-6	TGTGCCAGCAGTTTATATTCAGGGGCCAATTCACCCCTCCACTTT	CASSLYSGANSPLHF
NA	NA	TRBV2	TRBJ2-5	TGTGCCAGCAGCCAGAACGGGGAGACCCAGTACTTC	CASSQNGETQYF
NA	NA	TRBV7-2	TRBJ1-2	TGTGCCAGCAGCTCAAAGACGGGGGGAATAGGTGGCTACACCTTC	CASSSKTGGIGGYTF
NA	NA	TRBV27	TRBJ1-2	TGTGCCAGCAGTTTATCGTCTCTGTCCGGCTACACCTTC	CASSLSSLSGYTF
NA	TRBD1	TRBV5-1	TRBJ2-3	TGCGCCAGCAGCTACCCGGGACAGGGGGCGGCAGATACGCAGTATTTT	CASSYPGQGAADTQYF
NA	NA	TRBV7-9	TRBJ1-2	TGTGCCAGCAGCTTGCCTCAGGGGAAGGTGCGTGGCTACACCTTC	CASSLPQGKVRGYTF
NA	TRBD1	TRBV9	TRBJ1-2	TGTGCCAGCAGCGCCGACGGGACAGGGTTCTATGGCTACACCTTC	CASSADGTGFYGYTF
once	TRBD1	TRBV10-3	TRBJ2-3	TGTGCCATCAGAAGCTTAGACAGGGACGGCGATACGCAGTATTTT	CAIRSLDRDGDTQYF
NA	NA	TRBV5-3	TRBJ2-7	TGTGCCAGAAGCAAAAGACCGGGACACCCATCCTACGAGCAGTACTTC	CARSKRPGHPSYEQYF
NA	TRBD1	TRBV28	TRBJ2-7	TGTGCCACCGAGGGACAGAAGATAAAACCAGACTACGAGCAGTACTTC	CATEGQKIKPDYEQYF